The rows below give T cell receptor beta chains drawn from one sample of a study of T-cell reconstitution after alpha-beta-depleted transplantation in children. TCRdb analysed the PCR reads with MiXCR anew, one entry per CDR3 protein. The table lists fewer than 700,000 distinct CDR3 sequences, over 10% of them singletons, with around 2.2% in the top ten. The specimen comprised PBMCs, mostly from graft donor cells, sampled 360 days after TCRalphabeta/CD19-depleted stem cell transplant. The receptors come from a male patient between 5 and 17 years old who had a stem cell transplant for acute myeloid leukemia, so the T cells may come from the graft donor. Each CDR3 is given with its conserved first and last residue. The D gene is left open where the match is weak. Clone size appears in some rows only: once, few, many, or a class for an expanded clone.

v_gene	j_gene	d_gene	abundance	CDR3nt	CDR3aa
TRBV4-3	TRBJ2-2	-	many	TGCGCCAGCAGCCGGGTGGGGAGCACCGGGGAGCTGTTTTTT	CASSRVGSTGELFF
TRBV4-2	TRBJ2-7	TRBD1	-	TGTGCCAGCAGCCCCCCGGTGGAAAGGACCGGGACAGGGTACGACGAGCAGTACTTC	CASSPPVERTGTGYDEQYF
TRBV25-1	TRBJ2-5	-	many	TGTGCCAGCAGTGATGTGGAGACCCAGTACTTC	CASSDVETQYF
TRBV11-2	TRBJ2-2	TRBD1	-	TGTGCCAGCAGCATCCGGACAGGCGGGGAGCTGTTTTTT	CASSIRTGGELFF
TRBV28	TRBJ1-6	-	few	TGTGCCAGCAAGCGAAAGGGAGCCCTCCACTTT	CASKRKGALHF
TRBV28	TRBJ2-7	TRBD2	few	TGTGCCAGCAGTCTTTTTGCTGGCGGGAGCAACGAGCAGTACTTC	CASSLFAGGSNEQYF
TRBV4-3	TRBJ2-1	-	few	TGCGCCAGCAGCCGAGGCCTCCTAGGCAATGAGCAGTTCTTC	CASSRGLLGNEQFF
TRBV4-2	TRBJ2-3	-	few	TGTGCCAGCAGCCAACGCGTCGGGGGCGGGAGCACAGATACGCAGTATTTT	CASSQRVGGGSTDTQYF
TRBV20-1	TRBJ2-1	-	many	TGCAGTGCCTTGAGTGGGACTTCTGGGAACAATGAGCAGTTCTTC	CSALSGTSGNNEQFF
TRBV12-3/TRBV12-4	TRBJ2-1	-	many	TGTGCCAGCAGTTTTCTAGCACGCGATGAGCAGTTCTTC	CASSFLARDEQFF
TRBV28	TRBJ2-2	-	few	TGTGCCAGCAGTCCGTTAGGGGTAACCGGGGAGCTGTTTTTT	CASSPLGVTGELFF
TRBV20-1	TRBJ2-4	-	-	TGCAGTGCTAGACCTTTGACCCTACAGTACTTC	CSARPLTLQYF
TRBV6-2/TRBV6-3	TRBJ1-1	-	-	TGTGCCAGCACCACAGGCATGAACACTGAAGCTTTCTTT	CASTTGMNTEAFF
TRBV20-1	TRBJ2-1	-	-	TGCAGTGCTAGAGTACCCTCTCGCAGCATACTCTCCTACAATGAGCAGTTCTTC	CSARVPSRSILSYNEQFF
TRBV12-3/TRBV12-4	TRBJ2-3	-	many	TGTGCCAGCAGTTCCGGAAAGGGAGGGGGTAGCACAGATACGCAGTATTTT	CASSSGKGGGSTDTQYF
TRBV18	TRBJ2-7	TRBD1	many	TGTGCCAGCTCACCGGAGACAGGGGTCTCCGAGCAGTACTTC	CASSPETGVSEQYF
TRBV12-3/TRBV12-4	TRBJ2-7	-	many	TGTGCCAGCAGTTTAATGCCCTACGAGCAGTACTTC	CASSLMPYEQYF
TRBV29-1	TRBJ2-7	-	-	TGCAGCGCTGAAACAGGGGGGGTCTACGAGCAGTACTTC	CSAETGGVYEQYF
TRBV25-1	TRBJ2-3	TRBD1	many	TGTGCCACCTCCGATCGGGACAGGGGGAAGACAGATACGCAGTATTTT	CATSDRDRGKTDTQYF
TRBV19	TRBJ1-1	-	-	TGTGCCAGTAGTTCCGCGGGAAGAGTTGGCACTGAAGCTTTCTTT	CASSSAGRVGTEAFF
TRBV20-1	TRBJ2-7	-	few	TGCAGTGCTAGACCCCCACTCAGACCCTACGAGCAGTACTTC	CSARPPLRPYEQYF
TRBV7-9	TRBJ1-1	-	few	TGTGCCAGCAGCTTTGGGGGGGTTGAAGCTTTCTTT	CASSFGGVEAFF
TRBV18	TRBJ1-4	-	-	TGTGCCAGCTCACCAAATGAAAAACTGTTTTTT	CASSPNEKLFF
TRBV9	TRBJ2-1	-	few	TGTGCCAGCAGCCCCGTCGACTCCGGTGAGCAGTTCTTC	CASSPVDSGEQFF
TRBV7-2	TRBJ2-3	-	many	TGTGCCAGCAGCTTAGGGCCCCTCACAGATACGCAGTATTTT	CASSLGPLTDTQYF
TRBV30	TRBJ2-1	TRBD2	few	TGTGCCCGAGGCAGGGGACTAGCGGGGGAGCAGTTCTTC	CARGRGLAGEQFF
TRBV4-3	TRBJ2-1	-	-	TGCGCCAGCAGCCAAGAAACATCCTCCTACAATGGGCAGTTCTTC	CASSQETSSYNGQFF
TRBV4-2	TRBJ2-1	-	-	TGTGCCAGCAGCCAGGCTTCCAGGGGAGGGGGATACAATGAGCAGTTCTTC	CASSQASRGGGYNEQFF
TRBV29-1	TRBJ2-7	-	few	TGCAGCGTTGAAGACTGGGGGAATAGGGGTTCCTACGAGCAGTACTTC	CSVEDWGNRGSYEQYF
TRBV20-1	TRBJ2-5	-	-	TGCAGTGCTGGGATACTCGTCCAAGAGACCCAGTACTTC	CSAGILVQETQYF
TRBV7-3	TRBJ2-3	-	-	TGTGCCAGCAGCTATGGCGATCGCACAGATACGCAGTATTTT	CASSYGDRTDTQYF
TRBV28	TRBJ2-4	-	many	TGTGCCACCCAGTCCCAGGGGCTAGCCAAAAACATTCAGTACTTC	CATQSQGLAKNIQYF
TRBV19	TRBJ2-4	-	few	TGTGCCAGTAGTACCCGTAACATTCAGTACTTC	CASSTRNIQYF
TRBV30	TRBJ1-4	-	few	TGTGCCTGGAGCCGTAATTTAGGAGTCTCAACTAATGAAAAACTGTTTTTT	CAWSRNLGVSTNEKLFF
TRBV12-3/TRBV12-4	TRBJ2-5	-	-	TGTGCCAGCAGTCAATTCTCAGGGCGCCAAGAGACCCAGTACTTC	CASSQFSGRQETQYF
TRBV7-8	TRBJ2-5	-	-	TGTGCCAGCAGCTTAGAGGCCTGGAAAGAGACCCAGTACTTC	CASSLEAWKETQYF
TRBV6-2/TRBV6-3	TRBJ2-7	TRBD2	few	TGTGCCAGCAGTCGACTAGCGGTTCCCTACGAGCAGTACTTC	CASSRLAVPYEQYF
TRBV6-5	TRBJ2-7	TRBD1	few	TGTGCCAGCAGTTACTCTAGGGGACAGGTCTACGAGCAGTACTTC	CASSYSRGQVYEQYF
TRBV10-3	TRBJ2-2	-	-	TGTGCCATCAGTGCGCGTGGAGGGTCGAGCACCGGGGAGCTGTTTTTT	CAISARGGSSTGELFF
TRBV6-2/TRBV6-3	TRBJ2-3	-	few	TGTGCCAGCAGACCGACGGGCACAGATACGCAGTATTTT	CASRPTGTDTQYF
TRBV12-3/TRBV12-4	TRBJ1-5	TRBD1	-	TGTGCCAGCAGTTTACGGGGCCTCCGGGACAGACGCAATCAGCCCCAGCATTTT	CASSLRGLRDRRNQPQHF
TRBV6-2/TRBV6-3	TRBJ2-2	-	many	TGTGCCAGCAGTTTACCGGGAGTGAGTACCGGGGAGCTGTTTTTT	CASSLPGVSTGELFF
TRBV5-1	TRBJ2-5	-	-	TGCGCCAGCAGCCGTGGCGGGGGCGAGACCCAGTACTTC	CASSRGGGETQYF
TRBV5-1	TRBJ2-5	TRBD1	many	TGCGCCAGCAGCGTGACAGGGGGGGAGACCCAGTACTTC	CASSVTGGETQYF
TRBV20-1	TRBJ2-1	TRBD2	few	TGCAGTGCTACCGGACTAGCGGGAGCGAGAAGGTACAATGAGCAGTTCTTC	CSATGLAGARRYNEQFF
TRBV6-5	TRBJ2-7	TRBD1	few	TGTGCCAGCAGTTGGGACAGGGGGCTGGCAGGTAACGAGCAGTACTTC	CASSWDRGLAGNEQYF
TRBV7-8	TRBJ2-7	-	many	TGTGCCAGCAGCTACCAGTTGGGGGGCCTGAACGAGCAGTACTTC	CASSYQLGGLNEQYF
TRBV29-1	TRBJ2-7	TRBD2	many	TGCAGCGTTGAACAAACGCGAGCGGGGGGCTACGAGCAGTACTTC	CSVEQTRAGGYEQYF
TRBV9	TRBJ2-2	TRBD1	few	TGTGCCAGCAGCGTAGAGGGACAGGGGGCCGGGGAGCTGTTTTTT	CASSVEGQGAGELFF
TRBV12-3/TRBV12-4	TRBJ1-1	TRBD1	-	TGTGCCAGCACCATGACAGGGAAGAACACTGAAGCTTTCTTT	CASTMTGKNTEAFF